This T cell receptor beta chain was retrieved from a study of cytomegalovirus exposure and HLA in healthy donors. Germline CDR1 SGHAT, CDR2 FQDESV (reference sequence). The junction had 2 bases not matched to a gene; V was cut back by 4 bases and J by 2 bases. There are 13 residues in the CDR3. The study, taken as a whole, reports: In an earlier analysis, most TCR beta V segments were productive about 90% or about 30% of the time.

A note on this clone: No antigen is known for it.

It was with 60 Vbeta and 13 Jbeta primers that the PCR ran. Using immunoSEQ multiplex PCR, the repertoire was profiled, and TCRdb retains in-frame clones only, with some absent. The sample holds 70,000 to 80,000 clones, less than 80% seen once. The chain uses TRBV11-1 and TRBJ2-7, with 7 bases fitting TRBD1. This sequence originates from a woman aged 40 to 50 in good health and CMV-seropositive. Sequenced sample: PBMCs. CDR3 amino acids: CASSWGQPYEQYF. Here the CDR3 DNA reads TGTGCCAGCAGCTGGGGACAGCCCTACGAGCAGTACTTC.